A single count supports the clone carrying this T cell receptor beta chain. Its antigen is unknown. CDR1 is MNHEY, CDR2 SMNVEV, per germline (reference sequence). Trimming pared 4 bases from V and 0 bases from J, leaving 13 bases between. The CDR3 runs 15 residues. This sample is drawn from a study of PD-L1 blockade in urothelial cancer. The overall study: Male patients with bladder-origin urothelial cancer numbered about nine tenths of the roughly 29. Prior chemotherapy in patients spanned 0 to 3 regimens.

Overall study results and limits: Below-median pretreatment blood TCR clonality predicted better survival.

TCRdb keeps only in-frame clones here, not all; method: immunoSEQ multiplex PCR. The sample includes 35,000 to 40,000 clones, 82% of them seen just once. This clonotype originated in a man aged 60 to 75 with urothelial cancer. The material sequenced was PBMCs, taken around atezolizumab (anti-PD-L1) treatment. V and J are TRBV27 and TRBJ2-7; D gene unclear. CDR3 amino acids: CASSSTTQVSYEQYF. CDR3 DNA sequence: TGTGCCAGCAGTTCTACCACGCAGGTCTCCTACGAGCAGTACTTC.